This section outlines one TCR beta chain sequence together with its context. Antigen specificity is unknown. At one boundary the junction diverges from the germline segment, which might be a read error. The entry originates in a study of cytomegalovirus exposure and HLA in healthy donors. Germline CDR1 reads KGHSH; CDR2 reads LQKENI. The CDR3 runs to 13 residues. The table came from immunoSEQ multiplex PCR; TCRdb's copy has only in-frame clones and leaves some out. The table includes some 170,000 clones, around nine tenths detected once. General observations from the study: Both high specificity and high sensitivity reportedly marked the classifier's diagnosis of cytomegalovirus status.

The origin of this receptor is a woman aged 30 to 39 in good health and CMV-seronegative. This rearrangement joins TRBV18 to TRBJ1-4; 8 nucleotides match TRBD1. The sequenced material came from PBMCs. The CDR3 loop is CASSPPGRQGIGF. CDR3 DNA sequence: TGTGCCAGCTCACCACCGGGCAGACAGGGGATAGGTTTT.